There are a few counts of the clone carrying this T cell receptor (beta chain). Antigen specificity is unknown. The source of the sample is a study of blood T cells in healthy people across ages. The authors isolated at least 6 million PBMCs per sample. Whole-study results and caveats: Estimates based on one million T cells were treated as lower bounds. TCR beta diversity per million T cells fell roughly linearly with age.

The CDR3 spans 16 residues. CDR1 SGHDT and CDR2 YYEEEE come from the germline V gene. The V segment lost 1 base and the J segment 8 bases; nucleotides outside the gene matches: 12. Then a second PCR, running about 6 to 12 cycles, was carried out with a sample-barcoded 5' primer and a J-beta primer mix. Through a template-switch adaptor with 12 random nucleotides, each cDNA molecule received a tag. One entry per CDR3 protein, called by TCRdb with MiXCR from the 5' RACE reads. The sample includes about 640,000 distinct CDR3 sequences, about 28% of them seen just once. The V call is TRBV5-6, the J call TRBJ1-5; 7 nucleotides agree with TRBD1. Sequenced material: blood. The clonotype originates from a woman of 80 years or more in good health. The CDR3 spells CASSLLSRTGREPQHF. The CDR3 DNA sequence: TGTGCCAGCAGCTTGCTTTCTCGGACAGGACGTGAGCCCCAGCATTTT.